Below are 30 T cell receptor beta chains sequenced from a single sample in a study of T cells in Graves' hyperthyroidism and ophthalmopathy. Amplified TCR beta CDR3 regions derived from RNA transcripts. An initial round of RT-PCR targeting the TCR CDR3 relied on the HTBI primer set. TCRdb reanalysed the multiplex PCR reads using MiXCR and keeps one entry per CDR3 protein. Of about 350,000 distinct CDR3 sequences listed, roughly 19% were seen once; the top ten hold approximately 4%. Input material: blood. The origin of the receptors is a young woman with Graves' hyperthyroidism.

The CDR3: CASTYGGSYEQYF. The CDR3, as DNA: TGTGCCAGCACCTACGGGGGCTCCTACGAGCAGTACTTC. J is TRBJ2-7 and V is TRBV3-1; D perhaps matches TRBD2 (6 bases). There are 13 residues in the CDR3. CDR1 is LGHDT and CDR2 is YNNKEL in the germline V gene (reference sequence). Trimming pared 7 bases from V and 0 bases from J, leaving 10 bases between.

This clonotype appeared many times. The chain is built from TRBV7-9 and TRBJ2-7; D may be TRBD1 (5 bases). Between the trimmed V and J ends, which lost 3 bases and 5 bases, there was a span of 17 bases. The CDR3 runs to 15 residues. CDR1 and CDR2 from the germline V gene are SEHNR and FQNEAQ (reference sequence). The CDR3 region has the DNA TGTGCCAGCAGCTTTGAAGTGACAGATGCCGACGAGCAGTACTTC. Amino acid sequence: CASSFEVTDADEQYF. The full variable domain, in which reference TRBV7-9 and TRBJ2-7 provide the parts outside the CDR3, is DTGVSQNPRHKITKRGQNVTFRCDPISEHNRLYWYRQTLGQGPEFLTYFQNEAQLEKSRLLSDRFSAERPKGSFSTLEIQRTEQGDSAMYLCASSFEVTDADEQYFGPGTRLTVT.

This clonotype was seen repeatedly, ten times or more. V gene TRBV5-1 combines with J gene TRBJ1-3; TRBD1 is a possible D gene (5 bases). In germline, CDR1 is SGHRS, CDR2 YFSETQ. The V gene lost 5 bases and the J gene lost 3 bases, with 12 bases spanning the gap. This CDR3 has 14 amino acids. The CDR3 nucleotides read TGCGCCAGCAGTCTACTCGGGGGTGGAAACACCATATATTTT. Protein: CASSLLGGGNTIYF.

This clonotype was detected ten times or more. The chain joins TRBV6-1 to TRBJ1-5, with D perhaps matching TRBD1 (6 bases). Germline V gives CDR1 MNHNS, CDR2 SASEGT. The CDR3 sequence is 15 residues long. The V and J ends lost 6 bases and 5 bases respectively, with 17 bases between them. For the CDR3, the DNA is TGTGCCAGCAGAATGGTAGGGGGGCAGGATCAGCCCCAGCATTTT. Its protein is CASRMVGGQDQPQHF.

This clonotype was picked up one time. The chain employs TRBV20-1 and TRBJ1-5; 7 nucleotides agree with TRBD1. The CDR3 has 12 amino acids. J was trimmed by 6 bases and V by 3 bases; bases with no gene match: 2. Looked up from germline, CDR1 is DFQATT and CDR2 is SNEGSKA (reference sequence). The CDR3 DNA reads TGCAGTGCTAGGACAGGGTTTCAGCCCCAGCATTTT. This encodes CSARTGFQPQHF.

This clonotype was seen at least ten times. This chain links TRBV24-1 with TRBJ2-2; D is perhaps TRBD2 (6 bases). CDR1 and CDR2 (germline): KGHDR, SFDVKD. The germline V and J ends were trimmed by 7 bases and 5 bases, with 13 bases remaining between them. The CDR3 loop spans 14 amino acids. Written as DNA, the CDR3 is TGTGCCACCAGGGGGTCCGCGGGGACCGGGGAGCTGTTTTTT. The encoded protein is CATRGSAGTGELFF.

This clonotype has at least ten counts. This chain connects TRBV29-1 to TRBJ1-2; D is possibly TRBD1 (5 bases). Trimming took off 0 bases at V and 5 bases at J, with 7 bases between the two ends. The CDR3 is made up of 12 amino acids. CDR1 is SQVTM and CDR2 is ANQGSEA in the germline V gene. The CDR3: CSVEEGGYGYTF. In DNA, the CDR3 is TGCAGCGTTGAAGAGGGGGGATATGGCTACACCTTC.

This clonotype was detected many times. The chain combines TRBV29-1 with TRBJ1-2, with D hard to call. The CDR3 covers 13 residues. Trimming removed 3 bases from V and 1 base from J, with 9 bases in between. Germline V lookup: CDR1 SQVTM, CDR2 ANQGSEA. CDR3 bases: TGCAGCGTTGATGCAGCGAATAACTATGGCTACACCTTC. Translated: CSVDAANNYGYTF. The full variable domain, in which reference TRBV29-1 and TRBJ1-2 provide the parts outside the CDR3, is SAVISQKPSRDICQRGTSLTIQCQVDSQVTMMFWYRQQPGQSLTLIATANQGSEATYESGFVIDKFPISRPNLTFSTLTVSNMSPEDSSIYLCSVDAANNYGYTFGSGTRLTVV.

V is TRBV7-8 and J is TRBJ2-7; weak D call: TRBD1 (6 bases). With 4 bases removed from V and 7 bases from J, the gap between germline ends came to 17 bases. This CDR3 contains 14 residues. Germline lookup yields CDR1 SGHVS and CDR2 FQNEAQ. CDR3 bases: TGTGCCAGCAGCTCCGACAGGAAGGCAGGGGAGCAGTACTTC. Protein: CASSSDRKAGEQYF.

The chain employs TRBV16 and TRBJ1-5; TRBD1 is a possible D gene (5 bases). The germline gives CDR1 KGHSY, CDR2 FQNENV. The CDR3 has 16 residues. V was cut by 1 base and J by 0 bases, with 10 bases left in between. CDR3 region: CASSQWDSYSNQPQHF. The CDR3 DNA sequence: TGTGCCAGCAGCCAATGGGACTCCTATAGCAATCAGCCCCAGCATTTT.

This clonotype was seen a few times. CDR3 amino acids: CASSSPLAGLETQYF. CDR3 coding DNA: TGTGCCAGCAGTTCACCTCTAGCGGGATTAGAGACCCAGTACTTC. V is TRBV25-1 and J is TRBJ2-5; the match to TRBD2 covers 9 bases. There are 15 residues in the CDR3. Germline V gives CDR1 MGHDK, CDR2 SYGVNS. The J segment lost 4 bases and the V segment lost 5 bases, leaving 8 bases of the junction unmatched.

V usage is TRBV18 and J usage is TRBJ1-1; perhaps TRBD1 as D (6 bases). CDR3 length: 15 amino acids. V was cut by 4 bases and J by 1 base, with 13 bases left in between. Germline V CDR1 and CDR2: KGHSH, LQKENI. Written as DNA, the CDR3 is TGTGCCAGCTCACTTTTACAGGGAAAGAACACTGAAGCTTTCTTT. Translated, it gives CASSLLQGKNTEAFF. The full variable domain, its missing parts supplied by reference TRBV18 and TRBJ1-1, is NAGVMQNPRHLVRRRGQEARLRCSPMKGHSHVYWYRQLPEEGLKFMVYLQKENIIDESGMPKERFSAEFPKEGPSILRIQQVVRGDSAAYFCASSLLQGKNTEAFFGQGTRLTVV.

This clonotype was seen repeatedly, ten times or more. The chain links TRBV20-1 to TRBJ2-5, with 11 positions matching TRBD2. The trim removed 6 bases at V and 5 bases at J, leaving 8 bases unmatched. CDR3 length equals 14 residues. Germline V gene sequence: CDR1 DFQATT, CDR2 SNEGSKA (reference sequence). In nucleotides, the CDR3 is TGCAGTGCAGTAGCGGGGGGGCTTGGGGAGACCCAGTACTTC. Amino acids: CSAVAGGLGETQYF.

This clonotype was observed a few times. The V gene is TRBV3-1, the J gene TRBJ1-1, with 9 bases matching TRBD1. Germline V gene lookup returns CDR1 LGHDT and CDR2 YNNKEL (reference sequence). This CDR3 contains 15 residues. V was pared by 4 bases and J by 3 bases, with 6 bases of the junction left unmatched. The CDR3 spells CASSPTGTGYTEAFF. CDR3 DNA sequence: TGTGCCAGCAGCCCCACCGGGACAGGGTACACTGAAGCTTTCTTT.

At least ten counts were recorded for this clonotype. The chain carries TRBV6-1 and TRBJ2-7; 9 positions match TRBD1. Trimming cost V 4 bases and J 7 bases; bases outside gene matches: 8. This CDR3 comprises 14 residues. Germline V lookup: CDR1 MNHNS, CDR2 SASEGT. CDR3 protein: CASSGGTGILEQYF. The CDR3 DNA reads TGTGCCAGCAGTGGGGGGACAGGGATTTTGGAGCAGTACTTC.

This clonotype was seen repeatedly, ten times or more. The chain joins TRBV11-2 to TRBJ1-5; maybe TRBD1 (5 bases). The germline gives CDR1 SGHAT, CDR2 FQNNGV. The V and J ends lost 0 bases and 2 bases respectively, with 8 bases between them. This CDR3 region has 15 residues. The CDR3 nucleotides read TGTGCCAGCAGCTTAGAGGGGGAGGGCAATCAGCCCCAGCATTTT. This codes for CASSLEGEGNQPQHF.

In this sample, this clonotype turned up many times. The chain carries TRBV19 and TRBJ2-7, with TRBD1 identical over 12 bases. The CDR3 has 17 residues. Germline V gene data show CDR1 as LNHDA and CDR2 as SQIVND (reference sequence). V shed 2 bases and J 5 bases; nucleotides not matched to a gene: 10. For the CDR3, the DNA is TGTGCCAGTAGTATATTGGCGTGGGACAGGGGGCCCAACGAGCAGTACTTC. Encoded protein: CASSILAWDRGPNEQYF.

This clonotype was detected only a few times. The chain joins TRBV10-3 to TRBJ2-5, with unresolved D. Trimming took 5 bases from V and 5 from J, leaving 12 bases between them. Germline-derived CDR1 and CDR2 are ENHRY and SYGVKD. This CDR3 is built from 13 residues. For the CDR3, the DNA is TGTGCCATCAGTCCCTCACGTCGGGAGACCCAGTACTTC. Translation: CAISPSRRETQYF.

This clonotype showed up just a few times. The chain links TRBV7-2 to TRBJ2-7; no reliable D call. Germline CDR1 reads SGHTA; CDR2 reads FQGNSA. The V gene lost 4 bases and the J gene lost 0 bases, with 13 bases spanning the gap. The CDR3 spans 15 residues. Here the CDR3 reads CASSSQLHLSYEQYF. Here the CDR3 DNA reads TGTGCCAGCAGCTCCCAGCTCCATCTCTCCTACGAGCAGTACTTC. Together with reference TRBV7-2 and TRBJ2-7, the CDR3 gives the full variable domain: GAGVSQSPSNKVTEKGKDVELRCDPISGHTALYWYRQSLGQGLEFLIYFQGNSAPDKSGLPSDRFSAERTGGSVSTLTIQRTQQEDSAVYLCASSSQLHLSYEQYFGPGTRLTVT.

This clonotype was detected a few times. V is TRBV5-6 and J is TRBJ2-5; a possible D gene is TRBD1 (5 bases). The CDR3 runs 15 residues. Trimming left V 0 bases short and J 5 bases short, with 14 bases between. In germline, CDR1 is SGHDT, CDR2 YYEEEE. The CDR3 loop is CASSLAGWGRETQYF. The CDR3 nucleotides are TGTGCCAGCAGCTTGGCCGGTTGGGGCCGGGAGACCCAGTACTTC. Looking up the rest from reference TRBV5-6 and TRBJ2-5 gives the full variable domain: DAGVTQSPTHLIKTRGQQVTLRCSPKSGHDTVSWYQQALGQGPQFIFQYYEEEERQRGNFPDRFSGHQFPNYSSELNVNALLLGDSALYLCASSLAGWGRETQYFGPGTRLLVL.

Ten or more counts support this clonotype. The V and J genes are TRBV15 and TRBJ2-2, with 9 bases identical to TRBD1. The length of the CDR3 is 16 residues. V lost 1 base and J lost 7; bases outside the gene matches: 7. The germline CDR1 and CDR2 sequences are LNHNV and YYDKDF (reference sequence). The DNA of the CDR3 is TGTGCCACCAGCAGAGGCGGGACAGGGTCGAGCGGGGAGCTGTTTTTT. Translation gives CATSRGGTGSSGELFF.

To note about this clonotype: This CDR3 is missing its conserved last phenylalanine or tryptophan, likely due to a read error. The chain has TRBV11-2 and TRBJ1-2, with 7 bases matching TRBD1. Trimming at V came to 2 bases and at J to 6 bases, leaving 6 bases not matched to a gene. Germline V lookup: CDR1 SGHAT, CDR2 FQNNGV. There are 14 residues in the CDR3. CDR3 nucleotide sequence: TGTGCCAGCAGCTTATTATCAGGGGGGGATGGCTACACCCTC. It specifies CASSLLSGGDGYTL.

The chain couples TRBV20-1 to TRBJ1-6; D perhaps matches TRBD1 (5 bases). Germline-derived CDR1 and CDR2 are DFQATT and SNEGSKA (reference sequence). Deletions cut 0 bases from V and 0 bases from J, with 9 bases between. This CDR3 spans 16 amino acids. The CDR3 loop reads CSARDGGSSYNSPLHF. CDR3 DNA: TGCAGTGCTAGAGATGGGGGAAGCTCCTATAATTCACCCCTCCACTTT.

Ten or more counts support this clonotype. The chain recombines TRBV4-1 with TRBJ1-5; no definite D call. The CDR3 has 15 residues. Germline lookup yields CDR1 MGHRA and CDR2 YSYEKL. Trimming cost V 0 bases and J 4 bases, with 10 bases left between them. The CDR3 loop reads CASSQEWQINQPQHF. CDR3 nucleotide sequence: TGCGCCAGCAGCCAAGAGTGGCAGATTAATCAGCCCCAGCATTTT.

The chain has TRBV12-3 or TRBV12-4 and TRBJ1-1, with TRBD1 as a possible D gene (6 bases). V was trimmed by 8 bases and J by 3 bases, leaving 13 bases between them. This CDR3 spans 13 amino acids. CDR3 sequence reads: CASGTRGDTEAFF. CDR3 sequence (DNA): TGTGCCAGCGGGACACGGGGAGACACTGAAGCTTTCTTT.

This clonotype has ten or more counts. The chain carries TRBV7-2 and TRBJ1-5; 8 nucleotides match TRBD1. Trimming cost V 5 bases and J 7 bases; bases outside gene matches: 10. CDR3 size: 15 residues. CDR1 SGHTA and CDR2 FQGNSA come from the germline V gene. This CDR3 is CASSLTGGLGQPQHF. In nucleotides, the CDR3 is TGTGCCAGCAGCCTAACAGGGGGGCTGGGACAGCCCCAGCATTTT.

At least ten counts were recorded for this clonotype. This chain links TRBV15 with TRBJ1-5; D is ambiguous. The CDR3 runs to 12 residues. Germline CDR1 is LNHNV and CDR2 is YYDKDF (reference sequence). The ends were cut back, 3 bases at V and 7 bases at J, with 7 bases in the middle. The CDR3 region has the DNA TGTGCCACCAGCAGCCCGGGACAGCCCCAGCATTTT. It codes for CATSSPGQPQHF.

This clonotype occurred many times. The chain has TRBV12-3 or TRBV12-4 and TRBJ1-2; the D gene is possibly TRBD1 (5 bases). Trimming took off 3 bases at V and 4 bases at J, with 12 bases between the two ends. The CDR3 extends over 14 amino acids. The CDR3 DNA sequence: TGTGCCAGCAGTTTGAGGACCGGGGCCTATGGCTACACCTTC. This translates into CASSLRTGAYGYTF.

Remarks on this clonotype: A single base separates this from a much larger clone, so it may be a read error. CDR3 coding DNA: TGTGACAGCAATCGGATGGGGGACACCGGGGAGCTGTTTTTT. Amino acid sequence: CDSNRMGDTGELFF. The chain links TRBV6-1 to TRBJ2-2, with D possibly being TRBD1 or TRBD2 (5 bases each). This CDR3 comprises 14 residues. CDR1 is MNHNS, CDR2 SASEGT, per germline.

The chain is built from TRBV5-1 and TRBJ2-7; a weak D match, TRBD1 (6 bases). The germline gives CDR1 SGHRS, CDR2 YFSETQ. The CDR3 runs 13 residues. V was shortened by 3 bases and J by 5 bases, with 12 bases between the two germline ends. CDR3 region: CASSSGQLDEQYF. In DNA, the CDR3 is TGCGCCAGCAGCTCGGGACAATTGGACGAGCAGTACTTC.